The text below deals with one T cell receptor (beta chain). The antigen is unknown. This CDR3 has 16 residues. Trimming stripped 3 bases from V and 2 bases from J, with 17 bases between. In germline, CDR1 is SGDLS, CDR2 YYNGEE. These data belong to a study of cytomegalovirus exposure and HLA in healthy donors. The study's findings and limits: Later on, an analysis tied around 17,000 TCR beta sequences to HLA alleles at 0.05 false discovery rate. The study recorded 160 or so TCR beta chains that were cytomegalovirus-associated.

The study ran its PCR with 60 Vbeta and 13 Jbeta primers. In the authors' methods: Approximately 11 million of the 75 million to 95 million unique TCR beta chains counted in a later analysis were shared. Assay used: immunoSEQ multiplex PCR; TCRdb lists only in-frame clones, some missing. That table is the source of V, J and clone size, and D and trimming were worked out from the DNA. The sample contains over 100,000 clones, around three quarters of which appear only once. The TCR originated in a woman younger than 30 in good health and CMV-seropositive. The sequenced material came from PBMCs. The V call is TRBV9, the J call TRBJ2-5; tentatively, D is TRBD2 (6 bases). The CDR3 region is CASSATPGRDQETQYF. Here the CDR3 DNA reads TGTGCCAGCAGCGCCACCCCAGGGCGGGATCAAGAGACCCAGTACTTC.